The clone carrying this T cell receptor beta chain was observed a single time. Its target is unknown. The table came from immunoSEQ multiplex PCR; TCRdb's copy has only in-frame clones and leaves some out. The sample yields about 130,000 clones, 80% to 90% seen once. This sample stems from a study of cytotoxic CD8 clonotypes in ibrutinib-treated CLL. Regarding the study as a whole: Private clonotypes, not public ones, expanded at ibrutinib response.

V shed 10 bases and J shed 0 bases, with 15 bases lying between them. From germline, CDR1 is MNHNS and CDR2 SASEGT. This CDR3 region has 15 residues. The origin of this receptor is a human donor with chronic lymphocytic leukemia. The input for sequencing was PBMCs, taken after 24 months of ibrutinib treatment. The chain employs TRBV6-1 and TRBJ2-2; weak D call: TRBD2 (5 bases). The DNA of the CDR3 is TGTGCCACCCAAAGGATGGGAGCGAACACCGGGGAGCTGTTTTTT. It translates to CATQRMGANTGELFF.